The sequence of this T cell receptor beta chain was determined in a study of metastatic and nonmetastatic thyroid tumors. At the level of the study: Repertoire comparisons spanned blood and tumor or nodule tissue from malignant and benign thyroid patients.

V was trimmed by 2 bases and J by 1 base, leaving 8 bases between them. The germline gives CDR1 MNHNS, CDR2 SASEGT. This CDR3 is built from 14 residues. Per the original methods: Differences in CDR3 between clinicopathological groups were drawn on to build a classifier intended to discriminate distant-metastatic papillary thyroid cancer patients. TCRdb reassembled clones from the PCR reads with MiXCR. For this entry, the V and J calls and clone size follow TCRdb and not the study's own pipeline. This sample has about 47,000 clones, with more than 20% found just once. Points from the study as a whole: The reported finding was significantly higher TCR beta diversity in malignant thyroid tumors relative to benign nodules, in blood and tumor.

Of note for this clone: The antigen is undetermined.

All patients were treatment-naive before thyroid surgery. Specimen: blood. The receptor comes from a male donor with papillary thyroid cancer or a benign thyroid nodule (not recorded which). Some clones in this sample may be carry-over from other donors' samples. The rearrangement links TRBV6-1 to TRBJ1-2; possible D gene TRBD1, 5 bases. CDR3 protein: CASSERGDNYGYTF. The CDR3 nucleotides are TGTGCCAGCAGTGAACGGGGCGATAACTATGGCTACACCTTC.